This T cell receptor beta chain was recorded in a study of cytomegalovirus exposure and HLA in healthy donors (TCRdb year 2017). In the study overall: In an earlier analysis of around 540 of the donors, about 270 Gb of sequence data and 90 million to 120 million unique TCR beta sequences from about 190 million T cells were reported. An early release covering 500 to 750 HLA-typed donors comprised about 310 gigabases of sequencing data and 65 million to 100 million unique TCR sequences. Among the roughly 400 genotyped donors, around 81% belonged to the genetic ancestry cluster associated with self-reported Caucasian donors. The study was designed to test whether signatures of past pathogen exposure could be identified by cataloging public T cell receptors. The study used immunosequencing to profile the T cell repertoires of some 600 subjects and linked those repertoires to cytomegalovirus serostatus. Along with the roughly 700-subject first cohort, a separate validation cohort of over a hundred different subjects was used. To predict cytomegalovirus infection status, the study brought together high-throughput TCR immunosequencing, statistical association of individual TCRs with disease status, and machine learning. In a later analysis, previously published TCR beta repertoires from fewer than 750 donors were re-analyzed and high-resolution HLA genotyping was added so that TCR occurrence patterns could be studied. Rather than using new phenotypic data, the later analysis identified candidate immune exposures from TCR beta sequences and from how often those sequences occurred across donors. An earlier analysis of approximately 580 of the donors used high-throughput TCR beta sequencing to judge whether each TCR beta V gene segment behaved as functional or pseudogenic. Alongside the repertoire data, information on donor age, sex, ethnicity and CMV serostatus was compiled. A later genetic analysis used genome-wide SNP genotypes for about three fifths of the 666 donors, treating that subset as a discovery cohort. All discovery cohort repertoires had been generated using a single sequencing platform. Both class I and class II loci were covered by HLA typing, at four-digit resolution. Typing coverage varied by locus: 629-630 donors for A, B, C, DRB1 and DQB1; approximately 520 for DQA1; about 570 for DPA1; roughly 450 for DPB1. Several DR-DQ haplotypes were treated as single units for association and clustering because of strong linkage in the cohort. On average, around 200,000 unique TCR beta nucleotide sequences were sequenced per donor among 398 genotyped donors of the cohort, with 15% to 20% of those sequences being non-productive. Findings and caveats that apply to the study as a whole: Cytomegalovirus status was reported to be diagnosed by the classifier with high specificity and sensitivity in both the original and validation cohorts. A few of the identified cytomegalovirus-associated TCR beta chains were confirmed in vitro to be specific for cytomegalovirus antigens. Because counts were too low, about 18 rarely observed V segments, including chromosome 9 orphons, were excluded from the earlier analysis of roughly 580 of the donors. The authors suggested that the approach could potentially be generalized to other disease states and immunological phenotypes. This cohort had only TCR beta chains sequenced, and the lack of alpha or paired-chain data limited which features could be detected. The study listed 150 to 200 TCR beta chains as associated with cytomegalovirus. Most TCR sequences were observed very rarely across donors, whereas some public TCRs were present in many individuals. Sequencing depth was assumed to be roughly uniform across donors in the presence/absence analyses, though that assumption may not hold. An earlier analysis of around 600 of the donors showed that most TCR beta V segments appeared in productive rearrangements either about 87% or about 30% of the time, which broadly matched IMGT annotations. Correlated functional status among segregating V segments might reflect linkage disequilibrium, but an unknown experimental factor could not be ruled out. A later analysis associated 15,000 to 20,000 TCR beta sequences with specific HLA alleles at a false discovery rate of 0.05. In a later analysis, the rate of TCR association differed among HLA loci, with DRB1 alleles having the most associated TCRs and HLA-C alleles having the fewest. A cluster of highly shared sequence variants was judged likely to be a technical artifact of the sequencing pipeline. A later genetic analysis reported fewer N-insertions in productive TCRs among donors in an Asian-associated ancestry cluster than the roughly 670-donor mean. In a later analysis, HLA-associated TCR beta chains showed more clonal expansion and lower generation probabilities than non-associated chains that were equally common. The 87-base-pair reads could not distinguish some IMGT-functional V segments, including TRBV6-2 and TRBV6-3, so those segments were excluded. V-gene and J-gene trimming of TCR beta chains was associated with a missense DCLRE1C variant in a later genetic analysis, and the association was replicated in an independent cohort. When HLA alleles, especially DR and DQ, strongly co-occurred, TCR associations were difficult to assign to individual alleles. According to a later analysis, most CMV-associated TCR beta chains appeared to be HLA-restricted, and the HLA associations seemed to be driven largely by CMV exposure. A further reported finding was that TCR beta sequences accurately predicted the HLA-A and HLA-B alleles for most subjects in the first cohort. For the cohort, immune exposure information was limited to CMV serostatus. Several of the top co-occurrence clusters appeared to be linked to parvovirus B19, influenza, CMV and Epstein-Barr virus, according to a later analysis. Because some donors lacked HLA typing at each locus, the association tests relied only on the typed subset.

The CDR3 goes from the cysteine to the phenylalanine over 16 residues. The CDR3 DNA has 48 bases and is translated from base 1. The trim is 3 bases for V and 2 bases for J, with a gap of 17 bases between the germline ends. From a lookup of the germline V gene, CDR1 and CDR2 are MDHEN and SYDVKM. Library preparation was by the immunoSEQ multiplex PCR assay. The multiplex PCR relied on a mix of 60 forward primers for TCR Vbeta segments and 13 reverse primers for TCR Jbeta segments. Amplification of the CDR3 region of rearranged TCR beta genes was performed with a multiplex PCR assay on genomic DNA. Amplified TCR beta libraries were sequenced as 87-base-pair reads on the Illumina HiSeq System. The original pipeline was this. Across the roughly 700 repertoires, a later analysis counted roughly 84 million unique TCR beta chains, 9.5 million to 12 million of which were shared by at least two donors. A nearest-neighbor algorithm error-corrected the raw reads and collapsed the reads into unique sequences, merging closely related sequences to remove PCR and sequencing errors. Alignment of CDR3 sequences to IMGT reference sequences was used to assign V, D and J gene segments. For a sequence to be retained, at least a six-nucleotide match to both a V gene segment and a J gene segment was required. A rearrangement counted as productive if the CDR3 had no stop codons and remained in frame with V and J, and every other rearrangement counted as non-productive. CDR3 was defined by IMGT convention, running from the second conserved V-encoded cysteine to the conserved J-encoded phenylalanine. The earlier analysis of fewer than 700 of the donors excluded sequences that lacked an unambiguous match to a single V gene segment. An earlier analysis of approximately 590 of the donors classified V segments as functional when productive rearrangements were above 56.7% and as segregating when the standard deviation between donors was above 5%. A statistical classification framework was built to diagnose cytomegalovirus status from the catalog of TCR beta chain sequences. V and J gene assignment, in a later analysis, came from comparing TCR nucleotide sequences with IMGT/GENE-DB human TR gene sequences. A later analysis assigned CDR3 sequences and most-parsimonious VDJ recombination scenarios with the TCRdist pipeline. In a later analysis, each TCR beta chain was defined by its CDR3 amino acid sequence together with its V-gene family, and reads without a unique V-gene family were excluded. As a way to deal with suspected cross-contamination and a sequencing artifact, a later analysis dropped 500 to 700 nucleotide sequences that were highly shared and had low generation probability. For each public chain, a later analysis derived a clonal expansion index from normalized ranks of inferred template counts within each repertoire. In a later analysis, generation probabilities were computed using a VDJ recombination model fitted to out-of-frame rearrangements, and the results were checked against IGoR. In a later analysis, TCR-TCR, TCR-HLA and TCR-CMV co-occurrence was scored with hypergeometric tests, and a repertoire-size bias correction was applied to TCR pairs. To estimate false discovery rates, a later analysis permuted the HLA or CMV assignments 20 times. In a later analysis, co-occurring TCRs were grouped using DBSCAN, and TCRdist sequence similarity was added for clustering within HLA-allele-positive subsets. Co-occurrence clustering excluded repertoires with fewer than 30,000 or more than 120,000 public chains, plus five with anomalous nucleotide sharing. Not all clones reach the TCRdb copy of this immuneACCESS table, which keeps in-frame sequences only. Checked studies attribute under half of the gap to unresolved V genes and leave the rest unexplained. The DNA was the basis for D and trimming; V, J and clone size are from that table. For this sample there are some 130,000 clones; roughly 78% appear just once. Of the sample, 2.5% falls within the top ten clones.

The cohort consisted of 670 or so healthy bone marrow donors. At the time of sampling, every cohort member was nominally healthy, though immune exposures that went unrecorded were likely present. The donor was CMV seronegative and was included in the group of a few hundred seronegative cohort members. A peripheral blood sample was provided by each donor, and peripheral blood mononuclear cells were used for TCR beta sequencing. The Qiagen DNeasy Blood Extraction Kit was used to extract genomic DNA from the blood cell samples. Regarding this clone: Its antigen is unknown. It has no much larger one-base neighbor in the sample; base qualities were not kept.

This TCR was recovered from a man in his thirties or forties in good health and CMV-seronegative. The sequenced sample was PBMCs. The chain was built from TRBV28 and TRBJ2-7, with TRBD1 perhaps the D gene, on 5 matching bases. At the DNA level, the sequence is TGTGCCAGCAGTTTTCCGTTTTCAGGGTATACCTACGAGCAGTACTTC. Translated, this gives CASSFPFSGYTYEQYF.